This T cell receptor beta chain comes out of a study of shared clonotypes between healthy human individuals. Here immunoSEQ multiplex PCR was the method, and the copy in TCRdb shows in-frame clones only, minus some. Among some 2,400,000 clones listed, 90% to 96% were seen once. Notes on this clone: Its antigen is not known.

Study outcomes and limitations: Four donors shared approximately 5% of their naive CD4 clonotypes. Compared with clonotypes that all four donors shared, non-shared clonotypes had lower generation probabilities. Sorted-subset sequencing was shown by rarefaction to be incomplete despite large depth.

Between the trimmed V and J ends, which lost 6 bases and 12 bases, there was a span of 21 bases. This CDR3 is built from 14 residues. Germline V lookup: CDR1 SNHLY, CDR2 FYNNEI. The V gene is TRBV2, the J gene TRBJ2-1; D is uncertain. Sequenced input: naive CD4+ T cells sorted from blood. As to subset: CD45RA+ positively selected. The sequence derives from a man between 18 and 29 years old in good health. The CDR3 is CASSAALMGIGQFF. CDR3 sequence (DNA): TGTGCCAGCAGCGCGGCCCTAATGGGTATCGGGCAGTTCTTC.